Reported below is one T cell receptor (beta chain). Its specificity is not known. Assay used: immunoSEQ multiplex PCR; TCRdb lists only in-frame clones, some missing. The data contain roughly 140,000 clones, more than 70% of them singletons. Unmatched junction bases numbered 5, after V lost 4 bases and J lost 5 bases. From germline, CDR1 is SGHNT and CDR2 YYREEE (reference sequence). CDR3 length equals 14 residues. The data were obtained in a study of T cell responses to AZD1222 COVID-19 vaccine. Notes on the study in general: In a largely white British group with more females than males, clonal diversity was possibly underestimated. Two AZD1222 doses significantly raised spike-specific TCR breadth and depth over controls.

This sequence joins TRBV5-4 and TRBJ1-4; 7 bases are shared with TRBD1. The sample here was peripheral blood, taken on day 0 of AZD1222 vaccination. The clonotype was recovered from an adult in good health. CDR3 sequence reads: CASSPGQVNEKLFF. In DNA form, the CDR3 reads TGTGCCAGCAGCCCAGGACAGGTGAATGAAAAACTGTTTTTT.